These 26 T cell receptor beta chains were all obtained from the same sample, sequenced in a study of blood T cells in healthy people across ages. Together with a sample-barcoded 5' primer, a J-beta primer mix was included in a second PCR lasting about 7 to 12 cycles. TCRdb recomputed calls from the 5' RACE reads with MiXCR, one row per CDR3 protein. The sample includes 1.8 million or so distinct CDR3 sequences, about two fifths seen only once; the top ten take 23%. The sample consisted of blood. These receptors all come from a human donor in good health.

The J gene is TRBJ2-1, the V gene TRBV7-9; the match to TRBD2 covers 7 bases. The CDR3 runs to 15 residues. The germline gives CDR1 SEHNR, CDR2 FQNEAQ (reference sequence). J lost 2 bases, V lost 5 bases, and 6 bases had no gene match. The CDR3 here is CASSPGRNTYNEQFF. The DNA of the CDR3 is TGTGCCAGCAGCCCCGGGAGGAATACCTACAATGAGCAGTTCTTC. Looking up the rest from reference TRBV7-9 and TRBJ2-1 gives the full variable domain: DTGVSQNPRHKITKRGQNVTFRCDPISEHNRLYWYRQTLGQGPEFLTYFQNEAQLEKSRLLSDRFSAERPKGSFSTLEIQRTEQGDSAMYLCASSPGRNTYNEQFFGPGTRLTVL.

On this clonotype itself: Sequence at one end of the junction differs from germline and may be a read error. As DNA, the CDR3 is TGTGCCACCAGCTGGGAGGACAGGGAGGGCTACGAGCAGGACTTC. Translation gives CATSWEDREGYEQDF. V usage is TRBV15 and J usage is TRBJ2-7; D perhaps matches TRBD1 (8 bases). The CDR3 loop spans 15 amino acids. Germline CDR1 and CDR2: LNHNV and YYDKDF (reference sequence).

There are a few counts of this clonotype. The rearrangement uses TRBV6-5 and TRBJ2-7, with D possibly being TRBD1 (6 bases). CDR1 and CDR2 (germline): MNHEY, SVGAGI. CDR3 length equals 15 residues. Trimming pared 5 bases from V and 3 bases from J, leaving 17 bases between. The CDR3 spells CASSQTGTPYYEQYF. As DNA, the CDR3 is TGTGCCAGCAGTCAAACCGGGACACCGTACTACGAGCAGTACTTC.

The sample holds a few counts of this clonotype. This sequence joins TRBV6-5 and TRBJ2-7, with 7 bases fitting TRBD1. Germline V gives CDR1 MNHEY, CDR2 SVGAGI. V was pared by 5 bases and J by 6 bases, with 13 bases of the junction left unmatched. The CDR3 spans 15 residues. Written as DNA, the CDR3 is TGTGCCAGCAGTCCTACAGGGGAAGCAGTTTCCGAGCAGTACTTC. Translated: CASSPTGEAVSEQYF.

This clonotype showed up just a few times. V usage is TRBV6-5 and J usage is TRBJ1-5; 8 bases match TRBD1. Per the germline V gene, CDR1 is MNHEY and CDR2 is SVGAGI. Germline trimming cut 0 bases from V and 2 bases from J; bases unmatched to any gene: 6. The length of the CDR3 is 17 residues. The CDR3 loop is CASSYSTPGQGNQPQHF. As DNA, the CDR3 is TGTGCCAGCAGTTACTCGACCCCGGGACAGGGCAATCAGCCCCAGCATTTT.

This clonotype was seen more than once but under ten times. J is TRBJ2-7 and V is TRBV20-1; no definite D call. V lost 6 bases and J 0 bases, leaving 15 bases between the germline ends. This CDR3 has 14 residues. Germline V gene lookup returns CDR1 DFQATT and CDR2 SNEGSKA (reference sequence). Here the CDR3 reads CSALRTVASYEQYF. The CDR3 nucleotides read TGCAGTGCACTAAGGACGGTGGCCTCCTACGAGCAGTACTTC.

To note about this clonotype: It is likely a read error, because the conserved phenylalanine at the end of the CDR3 is missing. The gene calls are TRBV6-1 and TRBJ1-1; D remains unclear. CDR3 size: 12 residues. The ends were cut back, 7 bases at V and 9 bases at J, with 15 bases in the middle. From germline, CDR1 is MNHNS and CDR2 SASEGT. The CDR3 protein is CASIIVAGKAFC. CDR3 bases: TGTGCCAGCATTATAGTGGCAGGTAAAGCTTTCTGT.

This clonotype was counted between two and nine times. The chain uses TRBV9 and TRBJ2-1; 9 bases line up with TRBD2. V was clipped by 4 bases and J by 5 bases; unmatched bases: 7. The CDR3 contains 15 residues. From germline, CDR1 is SGDLS and CDR2 YYNGEE. CDR3 bases: TGTGCCAGCAGCCCCAGGGCGGGGGGGCACAATGAGCAGTTCTTC. This sequence encodes CASSPRAGGHNEQFF.

The genes are TRBV11-1 and TRBJ2-5; a weak D match, TRBD2 (7 bases). V lost 3 bases and J lost 2, with 13 bases in between. The CDR3 sequence is 15 residues long. Germline-derived CDR1 and CDR2 are SGHAT and FQDESV (reference sequence). DNA of the CDR3: TGTGCCAGCAGCTTCGGGGGGCATCCGCAAGAGACCCAGTACTTC. It encodes CASSFGGHPQETQYF.

The chain links TRBV27 to TRBJ1-5; 9 bases align to TRBD1. The ends lost 5 bases at V and 2 bases at J; junction bases unmatched: 10. Germline CDR1 MNHEY, CDR2 SMNVEV (reference sequence). CDR3 length equals 17 residues. The CDR3 sequence is CASSPGQGDLGNQPQHF. DNA of the CDR3: TGTGCCAGCAGTCCGGGACAGGGTGATTTGGGCAATCAGCCCCAGCATTTT.

This clonotype was seen only a few times. V is TRBV7-2 and J is TRBJ2-5, with TRBD2 matching over 9 bases. J lost 5 bases, V lost 1 base, and 8 bases had no gene match. The CDR3 has 16 residues. Germline CDR1 is SGHTA and CDR2 is FQGNSA. As DNA, the CDR3 is TGTGCCAGCAGCTTAGGCCTGCTAGCGGGATTGGAGACCCAGTACTTC. Protein sequence: CASSLGLLAGLETQYF. The entire variable domain, with the rest obtained from reference TRBV7-2 and TRBJ2-5, is as follows: GAGVSQSPSNKVTEKGKDVELRCDPISGHTALYWYRQSLGQGLEFLIYFQGNSAPDKSGLPSDRFSAERTGGSVSTLTIQRTQQEDSAVYLCASSLGLLAGLETQYFGPGTRLLVL.

The chain joins TRBV15 to TRBJ2-7; D remains ambiguous. Trimming took 5 bases from V and 4 from J, leaving 12 bases between them. This CDR3 has 13 amino acids. CDR1 is LNHNV, CDR2 YYDKDF, per germline (reference sequence). DNA for the CDR3: TGTGCCACCAGCCTAGAGACGGAGTACGAGCAGTACTTC. It translates to CATSLETEYEQYF.

The V gene is TRBV6-6, the J gene TRBJ2-7, with TRBD2 identical over 7 bases. Germline assignment: CDR1 MNHNY and CDR2 SVGAGI (reference sequence). V gave up 0 bases and J gave up 0 bases; unmatched junction bases: 2. The CDR3 sequence is 15 residues long. The CDR3 DNA follows: TGTGCCAGCAGTTACTCAAGCGGGGACTCCTACGAGCAGTACTTC. As protein: CASSYSSGDSYEQYF.

The chain carries TRBV20-1 and TRBJ2-3, with a weak D call TRBD2 (6 bases). The CDR3 covers 14 residues. Trimming took off 1 base at V and 0 bases at J, with 8 bases between the two ends. In germline, CDR1 is DFQATT, CDR2 SNEGSKA (reference sequence). The CDR3 DNA sequence: TGCAGTGCTAGAGCCGGGGGAAGCACAGATACGCAGTATTTT. It encodes CSARAGGSTDTQYF.

The chain is built from TRBV20-1 and TRBJ1-1; no reliable D call. V lost 5 bases and J 0 bases, leaving 7 bases between the germline ends. The CDR3 extends over 12 amino acids. CDR1 and CDR2 (germline): DFQATT, SNEGSKA (reference sequence). The CDR3 sequence: CSALIMNTEAFF. The CDR3 DNA sequence: TGCAGTGCTCTGATAATGAACACTGAAGCTTTCTTT.

This clonotype was seen a few times. J is TRBJ2-1 and V is TRBV7-6, with D possibly TRBD2 on 5 matching bases. The length of the CDR3 is 13 residues. The germline gives CDR1 SGHVS, CDR2 FNYEAQ. The germline V and J ends were trimmed by 6 bases and 8 bases, with 14 bases remaining between them. In nucleotides, the CDR3 is TGTGCCAGCAGTTTAAACATGGGAGATGAGCAGTTCTTC. Residues: CASSLNMGDEQFF.

This clonotype showed up just a few times. CDR3 region: CASSFQGDSPLHF. Written as DNA, the CDR3 is TGTGCCAGCAGCTTTCAAGGTGATTCACCCCTCCACTTT. This rearrangement joins TRBV7-2 to TRBJ1-6; D ambiguous. V shed 3 bases and J shed 8 bases, with 8 bases lying between them. Germline CDR1 is SGHTA and CDR2 is FQGNSA. This CDR3 has 13 residues.

This clonotype turned up a few times. The germline gene is not matched at one end of the junction; a read error may be the cause. The CDR3 coding sequence is TGTGCCAGCAGCTTTTCAACAGGGGGAACTGAAGCTTTCTTT. The encoded protein is CASSFSTGGTEAFF. The chain couples TRBV5-1 to TRBJ1-1, with 8 nucleotides matching TRBD1. Germline CDR1 reads SGHRS; CDR2 reads YFSETQ. The CDR3 runs 14 residues.

This clonotype showed up just a few times. Sequence at one end of the junction differs from germline and may be a read error. CDR3 amino acids: CGASRGNQPQHF. CDR3 nucleotide sequence: TGCGGTGCTTCGAGGGGTAATCAGCCCCAGCATTTT. The chain combines TRBV20-1 with TRBJ1-5, with D tentatively TRBD1 (5 bases). The V gene's germline CDR1 is DFQATT and CDR2 SNEGSKA (reference sequence). This CDR3 contains 12 residues.

This clonotype was detected only a few times. The rearrangement joins TRBV15 to TRBJ2-3, with 12 bases lining up with TRBD2. Germline lookup yields CDR1 LNHNV and CDR2 YYDKDF (reference sequence). CDR3 length: 15 amino acids. After removal of 5 bases from V and 6 bases from J, the junction contained 6 bases not matched to a gene. CDR3: CATSRTSGAWDTQYF. In DNA form, the CDR3 reads TGTGCCACCAGCCGGACTAGCGGGGCGTGGGATACGCAGTATTTT.

The chain is built from TRBV7-2 and TRBJ2-3; D unclear. The CDR3 runs 13 residues. The V end was cut by 3 bases, the J end by 6 bases, with 10 bases between. The V gene's germline CDR1 is SGHTA and CDR2 FQGNSA. The CDR3 here is CASSFQTLDTQYF. In nucleotides, the CDR3 is TGTGCCAGCAGCTTCCAGACTCTGGATACGCAGTATTTT.

This clonotype has a handful of counts. V and J are TRBV7-9 and TRBJ2-7; no definite D call. The CDR3 contains 15 residues. CDR1 and CDR2 (germline): SEHNR, FQNEAQ (reference sequence). V was cut by 0 bases and J by 4 bases, with 13 bases left in between. The CDR3 region is CASSLALGEAYEQYF. DNA for the CDR3: TGTGCCAGCAGCTTAGCCCTAGGAGAAGCTTACGAGCAGTACTTC.

This clonotype was observed a handful of times. V is TRBV12-3 or TRBV12-4 and J is TRBJ2-3, with 8 positions matching TRBD2. J was trimmed by 2 bases and V by 5 bases; bases with no gene match: 6. The CDR3 loop spans 15 amino acids. The CDR3 reads CASSPLAALTDTQYF. The CDR3 region has the DNA TGTGCCAGCAGTCCACTAGCGGCTCTCACAGATACGCAGTATTTT.

Concerning this clonotype itself: Just one base apart from a much larger clone, this may be a read error. V gene TRBV27 combines with J gene TRBJ1-2; no definite D call. Germline values: CDR1 MNHEY, CDR2 SMNVEV (reference sequence). The CDR3 is 13 residues long. In nucleotides, the CDR3 is TGTGACAGCAGTTTTAGGGTGGGCTATGGCTACACCTTC. Its protein product is CDSSFRVGYGYTF.

The genes are TRBV4-3 and TRBJ2-3; D may be TRBD2 (7 bases). From germline, CDR1 is LGHNA and CDR2 YSLEER. The CDR3 runs to 15 residues. V lost 0 bases to trimming and J lost 3 bases, with 10 bases between them. Written as DNA, the CDR3 is TGCGCCAGCAGCCAAGACAGCGGGACAACAGATACGCAGTATTTT. Its protein is CASSQDSGTTDTQYF.

A few counts support this clonotype. The V and J genes are TRBV20-1 and TRBJ2-1, with D perhaps matching TRBD2 (6 bases). V was shortened by 4 bases and J by 6 bases, with 19 bases between the two germline ends. The germline CDR1 and CDR2 sequences are DFQATT and SNEGSKA (reference sequence). This CDR3 is built from 15 residues. The CDR3 region has the DNA TGCAGTGCTAAAGGACCCTGGGGGGACTCCAATGAGCAGTTCTTC. Its translation: CSAKGPWGDSNEQFF.